This passage covers 27 T cell receptor beta chains from one sample sequenced in a study of cytomegalovirus exposure and HLA in healthy donors. The primer mix had 60 Vbeta and 13 Jbeta primers. Sequencing used immunoSEQ multiplex PCR; TCRdb keeps in-frame clones, though not all of them. The repertoire holds more than 150,000 clones, with more than 75% as singletons. The sample taken for sequencing was PBMCs. Receptors were obtained from a woman between 18 and 29 years old in good health and CMV-seronegative.

This sequence joins TRBV6-5 and TRBJ2-7, with 10 nucleotides matching TRBD2. There are 16 residues in the CDR3. J was trimmed by 3 bases and V by 2 bases; bases with no gene match: 7. CDR1 and CDR2 from the germline V gene are MNHEY and SVGAGI. The DNA for the CDR3 is TGTGCCAGCAGTTACCCCATAGCGGGAGGAAGCTACGAGCAGTACTTC. As protein: CASSYPIAGGSYEQYF.

The CDR3 DNA reads as TGTGCCAGCTCACCAGGGACAGGGGACGAGCAGTACTTC. Its protein product is CASSPGTGDEQYF. The genes are TRBV18 and TRBJ2-7; 10 nucleotides align to TRBD1. Trimming cost V 2 bases and J 5 bases; bases outside gene matches: 0. This CDR3 region has 13 residues. CDR1 is KGHSH and CDR2 is LQKENI in the germline V gene.

DNA of the CDR3: TGTGCCAGCAGGGGCGGGGAAGGGACGCGGGAGACCCAGTACTTC. Translation: CASRGGEGTRETQYF. The chain links TRBV6-5 to TRBJ2-5; tentatively, D is TRBD2 (6 bases). The CDR3 loop spans 15 amino acids. Germline CDR1 is MNHEY and CDR2 is SVGAGI. The ends were cut back, 6 bases at V and 5 bases at J, with 19 bases in the middle.

The V and J genes are TRBV27 and TRBJ1-6, with D maybe TRBD1 (6 bases). V was shortened by 3 bases and J by 0 bases, with 24 bases between the two germline ends. Germline loops: CDR1 MNHEY, CDR2 SMNVEV (reference sequence). The CDR3 consists of 21 residues. For the CDR3, the DNA is TGTGCCAGCAGTTTCACCGATCGGCTTTTTAAAGGGGGCTCCTATAATTCACCCCTCCACTTT. It codes for CASSFTDRLFKGGSYNSPLHF.

This chain connects TRBV30 to TRBJ1-5; perhaps TRBD1 as D (5 bases). This CDR3 is built from 14 residues. Germline V gene sequence: CDR1 GTSNPN, CDR2 SVGIG (reference sequence). V lost 1 base and J 0 bases, leaving 7 bases between the germline ends. CDR3 amino acids: CAWSAGYSNQPQHF. The CDR3 DNA follows: TGTGCCTGGAGTGCAGGGTATAGCAATCAGCCCCAGCATTTT.

This chain links TRBV7-9 with TRBJ2-5; 7 bases map to TRBD1. The germline gives CDR1 SEHNR, CDR2 FQNEAQ (reference sequence). J lost 3 bases, V lost 3 bases, and 7 bases had no gene match. The CDR3 is made up of 15 amino acids. CDR3 DNA sequence: TGTGCCAGCAGCTTGGCTGGGACAGTCAAAGAGACCCAGTACTTC. Translating it yields CASSLAGTVKETQYF. The full variable domain, with the rest looked up from reference TRBV7-9 and TRBJ2-5, is DTGVSQNPRHKITKRGQNVTFRCDPISEHNRLYWYRQTLGQGPEFLTYFQNEAQLEKSRLLSDRFSAERPKGSFSTLEIQRTEQGDSAMYLCASSLAGTVKETQYFGPGTRLLVL.

The J gene is TRBJ2-5, the V gene TRBV7-9; 8 bases are a match to TRBD2. V lost 1 base to trimming and J lost 4 bases; unmatched junction nucleotides: 8. CDR3 size: 16 residues. Germline CDR1 reads SEHNR; CDR2 reads FQNEAQ (reference sequence). In DNA, the CDR3 is TGTGCCAGCAGCTTAGTGAAGAGCGGGAGTGGAGAGACCCAGTACTTC. As protein: CASSLVKSGSGETQYF.

The gene calls are TRBV7-8 and TRBJ1-4; maybe TRBD1 (5 bases). Trimming took off 5 bases at V and 7 bases at J, with 17 bases between the two ends. The germline V gene has CDR1 SGHVS and CDR2 FQNEAQ. The CDR3 has 15 amino acids. CDR3 coding DNA: TGTGCCAGCAGCGGGGGGAAGGCCCCGGGTGAAAAACTGTTTTTT. Translating gives CASSGGKAPGEKLFF. Using reference TRBV7-8 and TRBJ1-4 for the parts outside the CDR3, the full variable domain is GAGVSQSPRYKVAKRGQDVALRCDPISGHVSLFWYQQALGQGPEFLTYFQNEAQLDKSGLPSDRFFAERPEGSVSTLKIQRTQQEDSAVYLCASSGGKAPGEKLFFGSGTQLSVL.

This rearrangement joins TRBV29-1 to TRBJ2-5, with 9 bases aligning to TRBD1. The end of the DNA is better explained by TRBJ2-7, so the J call may be wrong. The V gene's germline CDR1 is SQVTM and CDR2 ANQGSEA. The CDR3 length is 12 residues. This CDR3 reads CSGGTGRDEQYF. CDR3 nucleotide sequence: TGCAGCGGGGGGACAGGGAGGGACGAGCAGTACTTC.

The V call is TRBV30, the J call TRBJ1-3; D is unresolved. There are 19 residues in the CDR3. The V end lost 5 bases, the J end lost 4 bases, and 30 bases lay between the germline ends. Germline V gene sequence: CDR1 GTSNPN, CDR2 SVGIG (reference sequence). The CDR3 nucleotides read TGTGCCTGGTCAAGAGGCGAGATTTATATCGGTCGTATCGGAAACACCATATATTTT. Residues: CAWSRGEIYIGRIGNTIYF.

This chain links TRBV18 with TRBJ2-3; TRBD2 agrees at 13 bases. V was pared by 4 bases and J by 3 bases, with 7 bases of the junction left unmatched. Germline V gene data show CDR1 as KGHSH and CDR2 as LQKENI. The CDR3 is 17 amino acids. The chain's CDR3 is CASSLILAGGPTDTQYF. The DNA of the CDR3 is TGTGCCAGCTCACTTATACTAGCGGGGGGGCCTACAGATACGCAGTATTTT.

This sequence joins TRBV29-1 and TRBJ2-1; D is possibly TRBD2 (6 bases). Looked up from germline, CDR1 is SQVTM and CDR2 is ANQGSEA. The CDR3 is 13 amino acids. The ends were cut back, 4 bases at V and 4 bases at J, with 11 bases in the middle. The CDR3: CSVGTGGYNEQFF. In DNA, the CDR3 is TGCAGCGTTGGGACTGGGGGGTACAATGAGCAGTTCTTC.

V and J are TRBV7-8 and TRBJ2-1, with D perhaps TRBD2 (5 bases). V was shortened by 4 bases and J by 4 bases, with 11 bases between the two germline ends. CDR1 and CDR2 (germline): SGHVS, FQNEAQ. The CDR3 runs 14 residues. The DNA for the CDR3 is TGTGCCAGCAGCTCAGGACTGATATACAATGAGCAGTTCTTC. Protein sequence: CASSSGLIYNEQFF.

The chain has TRBV10-2 and TRBJ2-2, with 7 positions matching TRBD1. CDR3 length: 14 residues. Trimming took 4 bases from V and 3 from J; bases not matched to a gene: 2. The germline gives CDR1 WSHSY, CDR2 SAAADI. The CDR3 protein is CASSVQGDTGELFF. For the CDR3, the DNA is TGCGCCAGCAGTGTCCAGGGGGACACCGGGGAGCTGTTTTTT.

J is TRBJ1-5 and V is TRBV30; D remains ambiguous. This CDR3 has 13 residues. The germline CDR1 and CDR2 sequences are GTSNPN and SVGIG (reference sequence). Trimming removed 1 base at V and 0 bases at J, with 4 bases between. CDR3 protein: CAWSGSSNQPQHF. CDR3 bases: TGTGCCTGGAGTGGCAGTAGCAATCAGCCCCAGCATTTT. The variable domain in full, with the rest retrieved from reference TRBV30 and TRBJ1-5, is SQTIHQWPATLVQPVGSPLSLECTVEGTSNPNLYWYRQAAGRGLQLLFYSVGIGQISSEVPQNLSASRPQDRQFILSSKKLLLSDSGFYLCAWSGSSNQPQHFGDGTRLSIL.

V is TRBV10-3 and J is TRBJ2-5; 8 nucleotides match TRBD1. With V trimmed by 9 bases and J by 3 bases, 6 bases remained unmatched. This CDR3 is built from 13 residues. Germline V gene sequence: CDR1 ENHRY, CDR2 SYGVKD. The CDR3 nucleotides read TGTGCCATTAGAACAGGGGGAGAAGAGACCCAGTACTTC. Protein product: CAIRTGGEETQYF.

The chain is built from TRBV28 and TRBJ2-1, with D possibly being TRBD2 (5 bases). This CDR3 spans 14 amino acids. With 5 bases removed from V and 9 bases from J, the gap between germline ends came to 17 bases. Germline V gene sequence: CDR1 MDHEN, CDR2 SYDVKM. CDR3 sequence: CASSPGLSSSEQFF. In nucleotides, the CDR3 is TGTGCCAGCAGTCCTGGACTCTCTTCAAGTGAGCAGTTCTTC.

The chain couples TRBV2 to TRBJ2-1; 8 bases map to TRBD1. Germline V lookup: CDR1 SNHLY, CDR2 FYNNEI. V lost 5 bases to trimming and J lost 4 bases; unmatched junction nucleotides: 13. This CDR3 has 17 amino acids. The CDR3 DNA follows: TGTGCCAGCAGTAACCTACCGACAGGGGACCCATACAATGAGCAGTTCTTC. Protein product: CASSNLPTGDPYNEQFF.

The chain uses TRBV27 and TRBJ1-2; 7 bases align to TRBD1. Germline V lookup: CDR1 MNHEY, CDR2 SMNVEV (reference sequence). Germline trimming cut 5 bases from V and 7 bases from J; bases unmatched to any gene: 16. This CDR3 is built from 16 residues. The CDR3 sequence: CASSPNYSGTAFGYTF. CDR3 coding DNA: TGTGCCAGCAGTCCTAATTATTCCGGGACAGCCTTTGGCTACACCTTC.

In its sample, this clone was seen a few times. V is TRBV12-5 and J is TRBJ1-5, with a weak D call TRBD1 (6 bases). The CDR3 has 13 residues. V shed 6 bases and J shed 3 bases, with 9 bases lying between them. Germline CDR1 LGHNT, CDR2 FRNRAP. Here the CDR3 DNA reads TGTGCTAGTGGCCTGGGGGCCAATCAGCCCCAGCATTTT. Encoded protein: CASGLGANQPQHF.

The chain recombines TRBV10-3 with TRBJ2-5; 7 bases map to TRBD2. V was pared by 4 bases and J by 8 bases, with 7 bases of the junction left unmatched. CDR3 length: 13 amino acids. Germline V CDR1 and CDR2: ENHRY, SYGVKD. The CDR3 DNA reads as TGTGCCATCAGTGCGGAGGGGAGGGGCACCCAGTACTTC. Translation: CAISAEGRGTQYF.

This chain uses TRBV7-9 with TRBJ1-2, with D uncertain. CDR1 is SEHNR and CDR2 is FQNEAQ in the germline V gene (reference sequence). The CDR3 is 14 residues long. The germline V and J ends were trimmed by 3 bases and 8 bases, with 16 bases remaining between them. The CDR3 here is CASSFVGLSWGYTF. As DNA, the CDR3 is TGTGCCAGCAGCTTCGTGGGCCTCTCTTGGGGCTACACCTTC.

The rearrangement uses TRBV7-9 and TRBJ1-1; 10 positions agree with TRBD1. The J segment lost 4 bases and the V segment lost 5 bases, leaving 7 bases of the junction unmatched. The CDR3 spans 15 residues. CDR1 and CDR2 from the germline V gene are SEHNR and FQNEAQ (reference sequence). This CDR3 is CASSPGQGRSTEAFF. DNA of the CDR3: TGTGCCAGCAGCCCGGGACAGGGGCGGAGCACTGAAGCTTTCTTT.

This chain uses TRBV5-4 with TRBJ2-7; D call uncertain. V was trimmed by 9 bases and J by 7 bases, leaving 11 bases between them. Germline values: CDR1 SGHNT, CDR2 YYREEE (reference sequence). The CDR3 is 10 amino acids. Here the CDR3 reads CATPTPEQYF. The CDR3 nucleotides are TGTGCCACCCCAACACCAGAGCAGTACTTC.

CDR3 region: CASSQDSQNQPQHF. CDR3 nucleotides: TGTGCCAGCAGCCAAGATTCACAGAATCAGCCCCAGCATTTT. This chain joins TRBV14 and TRBJ1-5; unclear D gene. The CDR3 has 14 residues. V lost 0 bases to trimming and J lost 4 bases, with 7 bases between them. From germline, CDR1 is SGHDN and CDR2 FVKESK.

The chain has TRBV5-6 and TRBJ1-5; 7 bases fit TRBD1. V shed 4 bases, J shed 3 bases, and the junction held 13 bases outside the gene matches. Germline-derived CDR1 and CDR2 are SGHDT and YYEEEE. The CDR3 length is 17 residues. In DNA, the CDR3 is TGTGCCAGCAGCAACCTACAGGGACAGAGGCCCAATCAGCCCCAGCATTTT. This gives the protein CASSNLQGQRPNQPQHF.

This clone was counted between two and nine times. The gene calls are TRBV10-3 and TRBJ2-1; 8 nucleotides match TRBD2. The germline gives CDR1 ENHRY, CDR2 SYGVKD. V shed 0 bases, J shed 4 bases, and the junction held 5 bases outside the gene matches. This CDR3 contains 16 residues. The CDR3 DNA sequence: TGTGCCATCAGTGAGTCCAGCGGGGGCCTATACAATGAGCAGTTCTTC. Residues: CAISESSGGLYNEQFF.